This T cell receptor beta chain was captured in a study of blood T cell repertoires in COVID-19. In the study overall: Acute-phase and convalescent COVID-19 samples originated in the United States, Italy and Spain. PBMCs, B-cell-depleted T cells, or T cells provided the cDNA or gDNA that made up the material.

The length of the CDR3 is 15 residues. From germline, CDR1 is MNHEY and CDR2 SVGAGI. V was clipped by 7 bases and J by 7 bases; unmatched bases: 11. Sequencing was performed with immunoSEQ multiplex PCR; in TCRdb, only in-frame clones are kept and a portion is missing. In the table there are roughly 180,000 clones, over 70% of which are singletons. Participant age was about 18 to 89 years, and participants resided in 20 to 30 US areas. All recovered Cohort 3 donors got two negative PCRs, got clearance, or saw symptom resolution. The specimen was PBMCs or T cells enriched from blood (not recorded which). The clonotype comes from a woman aged 55 to 70 who had recovered from COVID-19. The chain carries TRBV6-5 and TRBJ2-2, with 8 bases identical to TRBD1. The CDR3 sequence: CASKVAQGAGGELFF. The CDR3 DNA follows: TGTGCCAGCAAGGTGGCCCAGGGGGCGGGCGGGGAGCTGTTTTTT.